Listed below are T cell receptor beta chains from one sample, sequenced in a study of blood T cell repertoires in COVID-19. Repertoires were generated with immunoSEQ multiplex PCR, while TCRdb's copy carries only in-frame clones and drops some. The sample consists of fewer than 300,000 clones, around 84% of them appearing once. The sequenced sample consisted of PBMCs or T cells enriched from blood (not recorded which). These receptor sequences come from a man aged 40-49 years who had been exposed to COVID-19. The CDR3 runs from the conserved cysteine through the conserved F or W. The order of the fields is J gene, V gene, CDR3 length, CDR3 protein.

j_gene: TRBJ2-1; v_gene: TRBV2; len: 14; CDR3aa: CASKRTGDLNEQFF
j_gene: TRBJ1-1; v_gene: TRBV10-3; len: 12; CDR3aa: CAIRDQENQAFF
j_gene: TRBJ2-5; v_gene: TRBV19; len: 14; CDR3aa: CASSPTTVQETQYF
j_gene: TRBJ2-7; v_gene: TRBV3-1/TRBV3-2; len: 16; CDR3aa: CASSQDHAGSHYEQYF
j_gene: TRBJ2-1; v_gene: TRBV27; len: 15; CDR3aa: CASSMTDRGMDEQFF
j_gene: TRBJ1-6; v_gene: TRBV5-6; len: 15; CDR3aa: CASSLGVGANSPLHF
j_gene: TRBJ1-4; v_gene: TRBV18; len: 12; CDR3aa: CASSPDREKLFF
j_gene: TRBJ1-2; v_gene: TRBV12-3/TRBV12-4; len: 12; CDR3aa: CASRDSYYGYTF
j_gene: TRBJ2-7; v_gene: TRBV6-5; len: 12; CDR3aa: CASRDRTYEQYF
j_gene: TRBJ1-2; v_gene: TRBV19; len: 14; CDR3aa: CASKTPGQQYGYTF
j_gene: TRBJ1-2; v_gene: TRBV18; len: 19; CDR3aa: CASSPRTTGVGQTPNGYTF